This entry concerns a single T cell receptor (beta chain). Its antigen is not yet known. No base quality values were provided; no much bigger clone lies one nucleotide off. Preparation of the library involved the immunoSEQ multiplex PCR assay. For the multiplex PCR, a mixture combining 60 forward primers for TCR Vbeta segments and 13 reverse primers for TCR Jbeta segments was used. Amplification of the CDR3 region of rearranged TCR beta genes was performed with a multiplex PCR assay on genomic DNA. On the Illumina HiSeq System, the amplified TCR beta libraries were sequenced as 87-base-pair reads. In the authors' own workflow: A later analysis tallied 75 million to 95 million unique TCR beta chains across the 666 repertoires, and about 10 million of those chains were shared by two or more donors. A nearest-neighbor algorithm error-corrected the raw reads and collapsed the reads into unique sequences, merging closely related sequences to remove PCR and sequencing errors. To assign V, D and J gene segments, CDR3 sequences were aligned to IMGT reference sequences. Each retained sequence needed at least a six-nucleotide match to both a V gene segment and a J gene segment. A rearrangement was called productive if the CDR3 had no stop codons and remained in frame with V and J, and every other rearrangement was called non-productive. Following IMGT convention, CDR3 was defined as the stretch from the second conserved V-encoded cysteine up to the conserved J-encoded phenylalanine. Sequences without an unambiguous match to a single V gene segment were excluded from the earlier analysis of approximately 600 of the donors. An earlier analysis of about 590 of the donors classified V segments as functional when productive rearrangements were above 56.7% and as segregating when the standard deviation between donors was above 5%. A statistical classification framework was built to diagnose cytomegalovirus status from the catalog of TCR beta chain sequences. In a later analysis, TCR nucleotide sequences were compared against IMGT/GENE-DB human TR gene sequences so that V and J genes could be assigned. Using the TCRdist pipeline, a later analysis assigned CDR3 sequences along with most-parsimonious VDJ recombination scenarios. In a later analysis, each TCR beta chain was defined by its CDR3 amino acid sequence together with its V-gene family, and reads lacking a unique V-gene family were excluded. In a later analysis, 550 to 650 highly shared, low-generation-probability nucleotide sequences were removed to address suspected cross-contamination and a sequencing artifact. A later analysis calculated a clonal expansion index for each public chain from normalized within-repertoire ranks of inferred template counts. A later analysis computed generation probabilities with a VDJ recombination model fitted to out-of-frame rearrangements, and checked the results against IGoR. In a later analysis, hypergeometric tests were used to score TCR-TCR, TCR-HLA and TCR-CMV co-occurrence, with a repertoire-size bias correction applied to TCR pairs. To estimate false discovery rates, a later analysis permuted the HLA or CMV assignments 20 times. In a later analysis, co-occurring TCRs were grouped using DBSCAN, and TCRdist sequence similarity was added for clustering within HLA-allele-positive subsets. For co-occurrence clustering, repertoires with fewer than 30,000 or more than 120,000 public chains were excluded, along with about five repertoires with anomalous nucleotide sharing. As stored in TCRdb, this immuneACCESS dataset retains in-frame rearrangements with V and J assigned. A fraction of the clones does not appear; measured against another copy, unresolved V genes explain less than half of the discrepancy, and the remainder lacks a known reason. V, J and clone size were drawn from that table, and D and trimming were deduced from the DNA. The sample yields roughly 170,000 clones; roughly four fifths were counted once. The ten biggest clones cover 4.5% to 5.5% of the sample.

The cohort comprised 710 or so healthy bone marrow donors. Cohort members were all nominally healthy when sampled, although unrecorded immune exposures were likely present. The donor tested CMV seropositive and was one of the 289 seropositive cohort members. A peripheral blood sample was provided by each donor, and peripheral blood mononuclear cells were used for TCR beta sequencing. Genomic DNA extraction from the blood cell samples was performed with the Qiagen DNeasy Blood Extraction Kit. The data belong to a study of cytomegalovirus exposure and HLA in healthy donors (TCRdb year 2017). With respect to the entire study: An earlier analysis of about 530 of the donors reported 250 to 350 Gb of sequence data and roughly 120 million unique TCR beta sequences obtained from approximately 180 million T cells. Roughly 5 DR-DQ haplotypes were treated as single units for association and clustering because of strong linkage in the cohort. Both class I and class II loci were covered by HLA typing, at four-digit resolution. Along with the approximately 700-subject first cohort, a separate validation cohort of over 90 different subjects was used. Donor age, sex, ethnicity and CMV serostatus were compiled alongside the repertoire data. An early release covering roughly 600 HLA-typed donors comprised about 300 gigabases of sequencing data and tens of millions of unique TCR sequences. All discovery cohort repertoires had been generated on a single sequencing platform. The genetic ancestry cluster associated with self-reported Caucasian donors included 65% to 90% of the approximately 430 genotyped donors. A later genetic analysis took genome-wide SNP genotypes for about 65% of the 666 donors and used that subset as a discovery cohort. Rather than using new phenotypic data, the later analysis identified candidate immune exposures from TCR beta sequences and from how often those sequences occurred across donors. The study combined high-throughput TCR immunosequencing, statistical association of individual TCRs with disease status, and machine learning to predict cytomegalovirus infection status. Among almost 400 genotyped donors of the cohort, an average of approximately 240,000 unique TCR beta nucleotide sequences were sequenced per donor, roughly 18% of them non-productive. The study used immunosequencing to profile the T cell repertoires of 666 subjects and linked those repertoires to cytomegalovirus serostatus. The number of typed donors differed by locus: about 629-640 for A, B, C, DRB1 and DQB1; 500 to 550 for DQA1; 606 for DPA1; and roughly 450 for DPB1. A later analysis re-analyzed previously published TCR beta repertoires from several hundred donors and added high-resolution HLA genotyping to study TCR occurrence patterns. An earlier analysis of 587 of the donors used high-throughput TCR beta sequencing to judge whether each TCR beta V gene segment behaved as functional or pseudogenic. The study was designed to test whether signatures of past pathogen exposure could be identified by cataloging public T cell receptors.

What the study reported, not specific to this receptor: In an earlier analysis of several hundred of the donors, most TCR beta V segments were observed in productive rearrangements about 87% or about 30% of the time, broadly matching IMGT annotations. The authors suggested that the approach could potentially be extended to other disease states and immunological phenotypes. A cluster of highly shared sequence variants was judged likely to be a technical artifact of the sequencing pipeline. The presence/absence analyses assumed that sequencing depth was roughly uniform across donors, and that assumption may not be true. A further reported finding was that TCR beta sequences accurately predicted the HLA-A and HLA-B alleles for most subjects in the first cohort. A later analysis associated 16,951 TCR beta sequences with specific HLA alleles at a false discovery rate of 0.05. In a later analysis, most CMV-associated TCR beta chains were found to appear HLA-restricted, with HLA associations seemingly driven largely by CMV exposure. The study listed 150 to 200 TCR beta chains as associated with cytomegalovirus. In vitro tests confirmed that three of the cytomegalovirus-associated TCR beta chains recognize cytomegalovirus antigens. In both the original and validation cohorts, the classifier was reported to diagnose cytomegalovirus status with high specificity and sensitivity. The only immune exposure information available for the cohort was CMV serostatus. In a later genetic analysis, a missense DCLRE1C variant was associated with V-gene and J-gene trimming of TCR beta chains, and the association was replicated in an independent cohort. According to a later genetic analysis, donors in an Asian-associated ancestry cluster had fewer N-insertions in productive TCRs than the approximately 630-donor mean. Linkage disequilibrium might explain the correlated functional status among segregating V segments, but an unknown experimental factor could not be ruled out. In a later analysis, HLA-associated TCR beta chains showed more clonal expansion and lower generation probabilities than non-associated chains that were equally common. Most TCR sequences were seen in very few donors, while some public TCRs were found in many individuals. Because the 87-base-pair reads could not distinguish some IMGT-functional V segments, including TRBV6-2 and TRBV6-3, those segments were excluded. When HLA alleles, especially DR and DQ, strongly co-occurred, attributing TCR associations to individual alleles was difficult. The cohort was sequenced for TCR beta chains only, and without alpha or paired-chain data the features that could be detected were limited. HLA typing was unavailable for some donors at each locus, so association tests used only the typed subset. Because counts were too low, seventeen rarely observed V segments, including chromosome 9 orphons, were left out of the earlier analysis of approximately 500 of the donors. A later analysis reported that several top co-occurrence clusters appeared linked to parvovirus B19, influenza, CMV and Epstein-Barr virus. A later analysis found that TCR association rates varied across HLA loci, with DRB1 alleles showing the most associated TCRs and HLA-C alleles the fewest.

V is cut back by 4 bases and J by 7 bases, with 1 base in the junction unmatched. From the cysteine up to the phenylalanine, the CDR3 has a length of 12 residues. The CDR3 DNA has 36 bases and is translated from base 1. The germline V gene sets CDR1 to MNHEY and CDR2 to SVGAGI. The chain uses TRBV6-5 and TRBJ2-1, with TRBD1 matching 7 junction bases. Sequenced input: PBMCs. The TCR sequence derives from a girl aged 10 to 17 in good health and CMV-seropositive. The sequenced DNA: TGTGCCAGCAGTTCCAGGGGGAATGAGCAGTTCTTC. It is translated as CASSSRGNEQFF.